This entry features one T cell receptor (beta chain) sequence. Its antigen is as yet unknown. The sample belongs to a study of OX40 agonist ivuxolimab in advanced cancers. Broader study findings: At 0.1 to 3.0 mg/kg and by week 6, CD4+ and CD8+ T cells in the blood had expanded clonally.

TCRdb keeps only in-frame clones here, not all; method: immunoSEQ multiplex PCR. The table lists about 79,000 clones, about 90% of them singletons. This clonotype was sampled from an adult with an advanced solid tumor such as melanoma, head and neck, liver or kidney cancer. The sample consisted of CD4+ or CD8+ T cells sorted from blood, taken in a trial of the OX40 agonist ivuxolimab.

The CDR3 loop reads CASSATGTGTGNTIYF. For the CDR3, the DNA is TGTGCCAGCAGTGCCACTGGGACAGGGACTGGAAACACCATATATTTT. The chain couples TRBV6-1 to TRBJ1-3; 9 nucleotides match TRBD1. V lost 4 bases, J lost 2 bases, and 6 bases stayed unmatched. Germline V gene sequence: CDR1 MNHNS, CDR2 SASEGT. The CDR3 runs to 16 residues.